This TCR beta chain was recovered during a study of Graves' ophthalmopathy and Graves' hyperthyroidism. Broader study findings: With 70.59% sensitivity and about 78% specificity, the model predicted ophthalmopathy progression. Most expanded clonotypes from thyroid (those above 0.001 frequency) were also found in blood.

Aged 18 to 65, the patients with hyperthyroidism had under 2 months' duration and were newly diagnosed. Germline CDR1 reads SQVTM; CDR2 reads ANQGSEA. V shed 4 bases and J shed 2 bases, with 11 bases lying between them. The length of the CDR3 is 13 residues. The TCR beta CDR3 regions underwent amplification from RNA transcripts. Second-round multiplex PCR came after a first-round RT-PCR that employed HTBI primers. TCRdb called the multiplex PCR reads again in MiXCR, with one record for every CDR3 protein. The table shows 1 million to 1.3 million distinct CDR3 sequences, with about 38% occurring only once. Regarding this clonotype: No antigen is known for it.

The receptor was isolated from an adult man with Graves' hyperthyroidism. The sample comprised peripheral blood or thyroid tissue (not recorded which). The rearrangement uses TRBV29-1 and TRBJ1-1; a weak D match, TRBD1 (5 bases). CDR3 amino acids: CSVAAGLNTEAFF. The CDR3, as DNA: TGCAGCGTTGCCGCGGGACTCAACACTGAAGCTTTCTTT.